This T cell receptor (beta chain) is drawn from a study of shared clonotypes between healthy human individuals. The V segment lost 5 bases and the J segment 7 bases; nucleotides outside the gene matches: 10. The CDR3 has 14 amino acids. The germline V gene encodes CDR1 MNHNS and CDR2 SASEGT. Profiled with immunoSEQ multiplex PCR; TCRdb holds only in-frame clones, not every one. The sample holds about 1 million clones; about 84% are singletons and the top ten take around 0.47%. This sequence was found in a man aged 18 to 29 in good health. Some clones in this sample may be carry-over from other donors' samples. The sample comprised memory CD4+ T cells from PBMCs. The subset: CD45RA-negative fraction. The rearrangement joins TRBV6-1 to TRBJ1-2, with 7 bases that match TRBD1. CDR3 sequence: CASSIQQGSGGYTF. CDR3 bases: TGTGCCAGCAGTATCCAACAGGGGAGCGGTGGCTACACCTTC.